Listed below are T cell receptor beta chains from one sample, sequenced in a study of T-cell reconstitution after alpha-beta-depleted transplantation in children. TCRdb recomputed calls from the PCR reads with MiXCR, one row per CDR3 protein. The table lists approximately 490,000 distinct CDR3 sequences, roughly a tenth of them singletons. Material: PBMCs, obtained before TCRalphabeta/CD19-depleted stem cell transplant. The receptors originated from a child younger than 10 with inherited bone marrow failure, due to receive a stem cell transplant. CDR3s include the opening cysteine and the closing phenylalanine or tryptophan. The D gene is left open where the match is weak. Not all rows give a size; the values are once, few, many and, for expanded clones, a class.

d_call: -; j_call: TRBJ2-1; v_call: TRBV5-6; cdr3_length: 16; clone_size: many; cdr3_nt: TGTGCCAGCAGCTTGGCCGCGGGATGGGGTTACAATGAGCAGTTCTTC; cdr3_aa: CASSLAAGWGYNEQFF
d_call: TRBD2; j_call: TRBJ2-7; v_call: TRBV4-3; cdr3_length: 16; clone_size: many; cdr3_nt: TGCGCCAGCAGCCAAAGGACTAGTCCAAGCTCCTACGAGCAGTACTTC; cdr3_aa: CASSQRTSPSSYEQYF
d_call: TRBD1; j_call: TRBJ1-5; v_call: TRBV28; cdr3_length: 14; clone_size: many; cdr3_nt: TGTGCCAGCAGCTGGACAGGGTTCATCCAGCCCCAGCATTTT; cdr3_aa: CASSWTGFIQPQHF
d_call: TRBD1; j_call: TRBJ2-7; v_call: TRBV29-1; cdr3_length: 13; clone_size: few; cdr3_nt: TGCAGCGTTCGACAGGGCAGAGGCTACGAGCAGTACTTC; cdr3_aa: CSVRQGRGYEQYF
d_call: TRBD2; j_call: TRBJ2-7; v_call: TRBV4-1; cdr3_length: 17; clone_size: few; cdr3_nt: TGCGCCAGCAGCCAAGAAAACTGGGTAGCGGGAGTCGGCGAGCAGTACTTC; cdr3_aa: CASSQENWVAGVGEQYF
d_call: -; j_call: TRBJ2-5; v_call: TRBV7-2; cdr3_length: 13; clone_size: many; cdr3_nt: TGTGCCAGCAGCTTAGAAAGACAAGAGACCCAGTACTTC; cdr3_aa: CASSLERQETQYF
d_call: TRBD1; j_call: TRBJ2-3; v_call: TRBV11-2; cdr3_length: 16; clone_size: many; cdr3_nt: TGTGCCAGCAGCTCGGGACAGGGTTTTCCCACAGATACGCAGTATTTT; cdr3_aa: CASSSGQGFPTDTQYF
d_call: -; j_call: TRBJ2-1; v_call: TRBV9; cdr3_length: 15; clone_size: many; cdr3_nt: TGTGCCAGCAGCGTAGCGGGAGTCGAATACAATGAGCAGTTCTTC; cdr3_aa: CASSVAGVEYNEQFF
d_call: TRBD2; j_call: TRBJ2-1; v_call: TRBV3-1; cdr3_length: 17; clone_size: -; cdr3_nt: TGTGCCAGCTGCCCCCTAAGACTAGCGGTTTCCTACAATGAGCAGTTCTTC; cdr3_aa: CASCPLRLAVSYNEQFF
d_call: TRBD2; j_call: TRBJ2-1; v_call: TRBV11-2; cdr3_length: 17; clone_size: many; cdr3_nt: TGTGCCAGCAGCTTAGGTGGCGGGAGCTTCCCCTACAATGAGCAGTTCTTC; cdr3_aa: CASSLGGGSFPYNEQFF
d_call: -; j_call: TRBJ1-5; v_call: TRBV19; cdr3_length: 12; clone_size: many; cdr3_nt: TGTGCCACCCGGGTGGGTAATCAGCCCCAGCATTTT; cdr3_aa: CATRVGNQPQHF
d_call: -; j_call: TRBJ2-7; v_call: TRBV4-3; cdr3_length: 14; clone_size: -; cdr3_nt: TGCGCCAGCAGCCAAGCGGTCACTCTCTACGAGCAGTACTTC; cdr3_aa: CASSQAVTLYEQYF
d_call: TRBD1; j_call: TRBJ2-2; v_call: TRBV7-9; cdr3_length: 13; clone_size: -; cdr3_nt: TGTGCCAGCGGGACAGAGAACACCGGGGAGCTGTTTTTT; cdr3_aa: CASGTENTGELFF
d_call: TRBD2; j_call: TRBJ2-2; v_call: TRBV11-1; cdr3_length: 18; clone_size: many; cdr3_nt: TGTGCCAGCAGCCCGCAGGTGATTAGCGGGAGGGTCGCCGGGGAGCTGTTTTTT; cdr3_aa: CASSPQVISGRVAGELFF
d_call: -; j_call: TRBJ2-1; v_call: TRBV30; cdr3_length: 12; clone_size: many; cdr3_nt: TGTGCCTGGAGTGGACAGGACCATGAGCAGTTCTTC; cdr3_aa: CAWSGQDHEQFF
d_call: TRBD1; j_call: TRBJ2-5; v_call: TRBV28; cdr3_length: 14; clone_size: many; cdr3_nt: TGTGCCAGCAGTTTACACAGGGGGCAAGAGACCCAGTACTTC; cdr3_aa: CASSLHRGQETQYF
d_call: -; j_call: TRBJ2-3; v_call: TRBV20-1; cdr3_length: 14; clone_size: many; cdr3_nt: TGCAGTGCTAGAGATCGGGTCGGCACAGATACGCAGTATTTT; cdr3_aa: CSARDRVGTDTQYF
d_call: -; j_call: TRBJ2-2; v_call: TRBV7-6; cdr3_length: 14; clone_size: once; cdr3_nt: TGTGCCAGCAGCCCCCTTTCCCTTGGCGGGGAGCTGTTTTTT; cdr3_aa: CASSPLSLGGELFF
d_call: TRBD1; j_call: TRBJ1-2; v_call: TRBV6-1; cdr3_length: 13; clone_size: many; cdr3_nt: TGTGCCAGCAGTACGGACAGGGGGCGAGGCTACACCTTC; cdr3_aa: CASSTDRGRGYTF
d_call: TRBD2; j_call: TRBJ2-7; v_call: TRBV3-1; cdr3_length: 15; clone_size: -; cdr3_nt: TGTGCCAGCAGCCCCCTAAGCGGGAGGGCCTACGAGCAGTACTTC; cdr3_aa: CASSPLSGRAYEQYF
d_call: -; j_call: TRBJ2-7; v_call: TRBV19; cdr3_length: 13; clone_size: -; cdr3_nt: TGTGCCAGTAGCCCCTTTCCCACCTACGAGCAGTACTTC; cdr3_aa: CASSPFPTYEQYF
d_call: -; j_call: TRBJ2-7; v_call: TRBV20-1; cdr3_length: 13; clone_size: few; cdr3_nt: TGCAGTGCTGGTCAGAGTCTGGGCTACGAGCAGTACTTC; cdr3_aa: CSAGQSLGYEQYF
d_call: -; j_call: TRBJ2-5; v_call: TRBV24-1; cdr3_length: 14; clone_size: -; cdr3_nt: TGTGCCACCAGTGATCCATGGACCCAAGAGACCCAGTACTTC; cdr3_aa: CATSDPWTQETQYF
d_call: TRBD2; j_call: TRBJ2-1; v_call: TRBV28; cdr3_length: 17; clone_size: few; cdr3_nt: TGTGCCAGCAGTCAAATTCTCGCTAGCGGGAGGGGCAATGAGCAGTTCTTC; cdr3_aa: CASSQILASGRGNEQFF
d_call: -; j_call: TRBJ1-3; v_call: TRBV28; cdr3_length: 15; clone_size: few; cdr3_nt: TGTGCCAGCAGCCAACACGAGACGGGAGGAAACACCATATATTTT; cdr3_aa: CASSQHETGGNTIYF
d_call: -; j_call: TRBJ2-3; v_call: TRBV7-9; cdr3_length: 15; clone_size: many; cdr3_nt: TGTGCCAGCAGTTTCGGACGCGCTAGCACAGATACGCAGTATTTT; cdr3_aa: CASSFGRASTDTQYF
d_call: TRBD2; j_call: TRBJ2-2; v_call: TRBV10-1; cdr3_length: 15; clone_size: many; cdr3_nt: TGCGCCAGCAGTGACCTAGCGGCGAACACCGGGGAGCTGTTTTTT; cdr3_aa: CASSDLAANTGELFF
d_call: TRBD1; j_call: TRBJ2-6; v_call: TRBV12-3/TRBV12-4; cdr3_length: 18; clone_size: many; cdr3_nt: TGTGCCAGCAGTTTAGCGCATCAAGGGGGCGCTGGGGCCAACGTCCTGACTTTC; cdr3_aa: CASSLAHQGGAGANVLTF
d_call: TRBD1; j_call: TRBJ2-1; v_call: TRBV5-4; cdr3_length: 13; clone_size: -; cdr3_nt: TGTGCCACACCGGGACAGGTTCACTATGAGCAGTTCTTC; cdr3_aa: CATPGQVHYEQFF
d_call: -; j_call: TRBJ1-1; v_call: TRBV7-8; cdr3_length: 15; clone_size: many; cdr3_nt: TGTGCCAGCAGCCCCCAGACCGGTTTCGACACTGAAGCTTTCTTT; cdr3_aa: CASSPQTGFDTEAFF
d_call: TRBD2; j_call: TRBJ2-1; v_call: TRBV27; cdr3_length: 14; clone_size: many; cdr3_nt: TGTGCCAGCAGTTTGGTGGCGGGAGAGGAAGAGCAGTTCTTC; cdr3_aa: CASSLVAGEEEQFF
d_call: TRBD2; j_call: TRBJ2-1; v_call: TRBV5-1; cdr3_length: 16; clone_size: many; cdr3_nt: TGCGCCAGCAGCTTGCTAGCGGGCCCCCCCTACAATGAGCAGTTCTTC; cdr3_aa: CASSLLAGPPYNEQFF
d_call: -; j_call: TRBJ2-2; v_call: TRBV11-2; cdr3_length: 19; clone_size: -; cdr3_nt: TGTGCCAGCAGAAATCGCCGGGGGTCTACAGGATTGAGCACCGGGGAGCTGTTTTTT; cdr3_aa: CASRNRRGSTGLSTGELFF
d_call: -; j_call: TRBJ2-7; v_call: TRBV7-2; cdr3_length: 14; clone_size: many; cdr3_nt: TGTGCCAGCAGCTTATATTGGCAGGACTACGAGCAGTACTTC; cdr3_aa: CASSLYWQDYEQYF
d_call: -; j_call: TRBJ2-1; v_call: TRBV6-5; cdr3_length: 17; clone_size: few; cdr3_nt: TGTGCCAGCAGTTACAGATTTGGGGCCCCGGAGGCCAATGAGCAGTTCTTC; cdr3_aa: CASSYRFGAPEANEQFF
d_call: TRBD1; j_call: TRBJ2-3; v_call: TRBV20-1; cdr3_length: 15; clone_size: few; cdr3_nt: TGCAGTGCTAGATCTCGGACAGGGGCCACAGATACGCAGTATTTT; cdr3_aa: CSARSRTGATDTQYF
d_call: -; j_call: TRBJ2-7; v_call: TRBV7-6; cdr3_length: 13; clone_size: many; cdr3_nt: TGTGCCAGCAGCAAACAGGGATGGGGCGAGCAGTACTTC; cdr3_aa: CASSKQGWGEQYF
d_call: -; j_call: TRBJ2-4; v_call: TRBV2; cdr3_length: 14; clone_size: few; cdr3_nt: TGTGCCAGCAGCGACGGACGAGGTACAAACATTCAGTACTTC; cdr3_aa: CASSDGRGTNIQYF
d_call: -; j_call: TRBJ1-3; v_call: TRBV7-9; cdr3_length: 14; clone_size: many; cdr3_nt: TGTGCCAGCAGCGGACAGCCCTCTGGAAACACCATATATTTT; cdr3_aa: CASSGQPSGNTIYF
d_call: TRBD2; j_call: TRBJ2-2; v_call: TRBV29-1; cdr3_length: 16; clone_size: few; cdr3_nt: TGCAGCGTTGTACCTAGCGGGAGGAATTACACCGGGGAGCTGTTTTTT; cdr3_aa: CSVVPSGRNYTGELFF
d_call: TRBD2; j_call: TRBJ2-1; v_call: TRBV5-1; cdr3_length: 16; clone_size: many; cdr3_nt: TGCGCCAGCAGCTCTTTCTCTAGCGGGAGGGTCAATGAGCAGTTCTTC; cdr3_aa: CASSSFSSGRVNEQFF
d_call: TRBD1; j_call: TRBJ1-2; v_call: TRBV7-2; cdr3_length: 13; clone_size: -; cdr3_nt: TGTGCCAGCAGTCCAGACAGGGAGCGTGGCTACACCTTC; cdr3_aa: CASSPDRERGYTF
d_call: -; j_call: TRBJ1-4; v_call: TRBV28; cdr3_length: 16; clone_size: many; cdr3_nt: TGTGCCAGCAGTAAGAGATACCAGGGGTCTAATGAAAAACTGTTTTTT; cdr3_aa: CASSKRYQGSNEKLFF
d_call: -; j_call: TRBJ1-5; v_call: TRBV7-2; cdr3_length: 15; clone_size: many; cdr3_nt: TGTGCCAGCAGCCAAACGACGGACAGCTATCAGCCCCAGCATTTT; cdr3_aa: CASSQTTDSYQPQHF
d_call: -; j_call: TRBJ2-5; v_call: TRBV15; cdr3_length: 15; clone_size: -; cdr3_nt: TGTGCCACCAGCCCCAATAGGGGCCTCCCAGGAGCCCAGTACTTC; cdr3_aa: CATSPNRGLPGAQYF
d_call: TRBD2; j_call: TRBJ2-1; v_call: TRBV7-8; cdr3_length: 13; clone_size: many; cdr3_nt: TGTGCCAGCAGCGAGGGACTAGCGTATGAGCAGTTCTTC; cdr3_aa: CASSEGLAYEQFF
d_call: TRBD2; j_call: TRBJ2-1; v_call: TRBV11-2; cdr3_length: 17; clone_size: many; cdr3_nt: TGTGCCAGCAGCTTAGTCCCCGGACTAGCGGGAGAGAATGAGCAGTTCTTC; cdr3_aa: CASSLVPGLAGENEQFF
d_call: TRBD2; j_call: TRBJ2-5; v_call: TRBV20-1; cdr3_length: 15; clone_size: many; cdr3_nt: TGCAGTGCTAGAGTGGCGGCTAGCGGACAAGAGACCCAGTACTTC; cdr3_aa: CSARVAASGQETQYF
d_call: TRBD2; j_call: TRBJ2-3; v_call: TRBV4-3; cdr3_length: 15; clone_size: few; cdr3_nt: TGCGCCAGCAGCCAGCAGGGACTAACCCTGGATACGCAGTATTTT; cdr3_aa: CASSQQGLTLDTQYF
d_call: -; j_call: TRBJ2-3; v_call: TRBV9; cdr3_length: 16; clone_size: many; cdr3_nt: TGTGCCAGCAGCGCACAGCCTAGGAGTGGCACAGATACGCAGTATTTT; cdr3_aa: CASSAQPRSGTDTQYF
d_call: TRBD1; j_call: TRBJ2-7; v_call: TRBV20-1; cdr3_length: 14; clone_size: many; cdr3_nt: TGCAGTGCTGGAGGAACAGGGGGTATCTACGAGCAGTACTTC; cdr3_aa: CSAGGTGGIYEQYF
d_call: -; j_call: TRBJ2-1; v_call: TRBV5-1; cdr3_length: 13; clone_size: many; cdr3_nt: TGCGCCAGCAGCTTGGCCGAGGGACTTGATACGGTCTTC; cdr3_aa: CASSLAEGLDTVF
d_call: -; j_call: TRBJ2-4; v_call: TRBV4-3; cdr3_length: 14; clone_size: -; cdr3_nt: TGCGCCAGCAGCCAAGGCACAGGCGGGTACATTCAGTACTTC; cdr3_aa: CASSQGTGGYIQYF
d_call: TRBD1; j_call: TRBJ2-7; v_call: TRBV12-3/TRBV12-4; cdr3_length: 16; clone_size: few; cdr3_nt: TGTGCCAGCAGTTTCCCCACAGGGGGTACCTCCTACGAGCAGTACTTC; cdr3_aa: CASSFPTGGTSYEQYF
d_call: -; j_call: TRBJ2-1; v_call: TRBV20-1; cdr3_length: 13; clone_size: few; cdr3_nt: TGCAGTGCTAGAGGGACTTTGAACAATGAGCAGTTCTTC; cdr3_aa: CSARGTLNNEQFF
d_call: TRBD1; j_call: TRBJ2-3; v_call: TRBV30; cdr3_length: 13; clone_size: many; cdr3_nt: TGTGCCTGGAGTGTACGTCGGGACAGGGGGAAGTATTTT; cdr3_aa: CAWSVRRDRGKYF
d_call: -; j_call: TRBJ2-7; v_call: TRBV6-2/TRBV6-3; cdr3_length: 14; clone_size: many; cdr3_nt: TGTGCCAGCAGTTACTCGAGAGGGTTCTACGAGCAGTACTTC; cdr3_aa: CASSYSRGFYEQYF
d_call: TRBD2; j_call: TRBJ2-4; v_call: TRBV28; cdr3_length: 17; clone_size: many; cdr3_nt: TGTGCCAGCAGCCCTCCGGCCGGGAGGAACCACAAAAACATTCAGTACTTC; cdr3_aa: CASSPPAGRNHKNIQYF